The source of this T cell receptor beta chain is a study of somatic mutations in cytotoxic T cells in rheumatoid arthritis (dated by TCRdb to between 2016 and 2019). Some background on the complete study: Right after diagnosis and prior to the start of any treatment, more than 25 ml EDTA of peripheral blood was drawn from patients. In newly diagnosed rheumatoid arthritis without treatment, the study examined if expanded CD8+ T-cell clones harbor somatic mutations, relying on TCRB deep sequencing to characterize clonality. A FACSAria II or Sony SH800 was used to flow-sort some V beta antibody-stained T-cell populations at nearly 100% purity, and TCRB sequencing was also done on sorted V beta1+ cells. The median ages of the patient and control groups were essentially identical. TCRB deep sequencing covered 65 to 80 patients with rheumatoid arthritis along with 20 to 25 healthy controls. General conclusions and limits of the study: The expanded CD8+ clones had unknown antigen targets, and not appearing in virus-specific databases did not rule out that they were virus-specific. CD8+ T-cell clonality did not differ significantly between rheumatoid arthritis patients and age-matched healthy controls. Healthy controls showed no age-related increase in CD8+ clonality, whereas patients did (Spearman r ~ 0.49). Several identical CD8+ TCRB sequences were found in both blood and synovial fluid, and in about an eighth of the roughly 65 patients the largest CD8+ clone exceeded 20% of CD8+ cells.

Sequencing of TCRB CDR3 was done on genomic DNA with the immunoSEQ assay. The authors' analysis ran thus. Published virus-specific TCRB sequences were compared with patient CD8+ clones larger than 1%, and only a few matches were found. Nothing other than productive TCRB rearrangements was included in the analyses. Clonality was expressed as a Shannon entropy-based productive clonality index, with each clone defined by a unique TCRB CDR3 sequence. To calculate repertoire overlap between two samples, the template counts of each clone were considered relative to each sample's total templates. Flow cytometry-measured V-gene usage correlated with V-gene usage from TCRB sequencing, with a Spearman r of roughly 0.56. This is the immuneACCESS table as TCRdb keeps it, with only in-frame sequences that have V and J called. A part of the clones is gone; compared with another copy, unresolved V genes explain less than half, and the rest is unexplained. V, J and clone size were drawn from that table, and D and trimming were deduced from the DNA. The sample records over 15,000 clones, about 80% of which are singletons. Clones ranked in the top ten supply approximately 11% of the sample.

Of note for this clone: Its antigen specificity is not known. No quality values exist for individual bases; no much larger clone is one base distant.

CD4+ and CD8+ cells were isolated by positive magnetic bead selection on an AutoMACS, and purity was checked by flow cytometry. A TCR V beta antibody panel was used in flow cytometry to screen first for clonal expansions, which were then characterized by TCRB deep sequencing of sorted CD8+ fractions. Peripheral blood mononuclear cells were isolated by Ficoll-Paque PLUS density gradient separation. DNA from CD4-enriched, CD8-enriched or PBMC samples was extracted using Nucleospin Tissue or Tissue XS kits and then quantified on a Qubit 2.0 fluorometer. The receptor was derived from a man between 18 and 29 years old with rheumatoid arthritis. What was sequenced was CD8+ T cells sorted from blood.

The DNA is TGTGCCAGCAGTGAAAGGAAACAAGCCAAAAACATTCAGTACTTC. Translated, it reads CASSERKQAKNIQYF. The rearranged segments are TRBV2 and TRBJ2-4; there is no confident call for the D gene. Via the germline V gene, CDR1 is SNHLY and CDR2 FYNNEI. V lost 2 bases and J lost 0 bases; the stretch between them is 8 bases long. The CDR3 covers 15 residues, taking in both the cysteine and the phenylalanine. CDR3 DNA only is kept here, 45 bases in frame from base 1.